This TCR beta chain was captured by sequencing in a study of blood T cell repertoires in COVID-19. Study information: Specimens from acute and convalescent COVID-19 originated in the United States, Italy and Spain. PBMCs, B-cell-depleted T cells, or T cells were the source of the cDNA or gDNA that made up the material.

Enrolled during active infection, Seattle patients were then followed longitudinally. Original data processing: Estimation of nucleated cell counts was performed using reference gene primer amplification. Produced via immunoSEQ multiplex PCR; TCRdb's table is partial and in-frame only. V and J calls and clone size are as listed in that table; D and trimming were resolved from the DNA. Of around 260,000 clones listed, approximately 83% are singletons. This clone was recorded once. Sequences were obtained from peripheral blood. This clonotype originated in a person aged 70 to 85 with COVID-19, enrolled during active disease.

CDR3 loop: CASSPKSRDRENEQFF. The CDR3 DNA is TGTGCCAGCAGCCCGAAATCCCGGGACAGGGAAAATGAGCAGTTCTTC. This sequence joins TRBV9 and TRBJ2-1; 9 bases align to TRBD1. Trimming took 4 bases from V and 7 from J; bases not matched to a gene: 12. Germline CDR1 and CDR2: SGDLS and YYNGEE. This CDR3 has 16 residues.